The sequence of this T cell receptor beta chain was determined in a study of tumor-infiltrating lymphocytes in primary liver carcinoma (TCRdb year 2017). Turning to the overall study: Of the five patients (three men and two women, aged 30 to 69 years), four had hepatocellular carcinoma and one had combined HCC and intrahepatic cholangiocarcinoma. Tumors of the five patients were stage T1-T3 N0M0 with maximum diameters of about 4.2 to 10 cm. Roughly 3.5 to 7.5 million productive TCRbeta reads were obtained per sample, and no significant difference in read depth was found between tissue types. Across five regions of each liver tumor, along with adjacent normal tissue and blood, the study brought together TCRbeta repertoire sequencing, expression microarrays and whole-exome sequencing. A total of 35 or so specimens from 5 patients went through TCRbeta repertoire sequencing, namely 25 tumor regions, 5 adjacent noncancerous liver tissues and 5 peripheral blood samples. The approximately 25 tumor region samples were profiled with Agilent mRNA microarrays so that TCRbeta repertoire diversity could be related to the local molecular phenotype. Reproducibility between technical replicate repertoires was high, with correlation coefficients above 0.95 and mean shared-clone rates approximately 0.88. General findings and caveats noted by the study authors: Only a few patients were included in the study, and the authors note that the findings should be validated in a larger study. The top 250 clones made up a significantly larger repertoire fraction in tumors than in blood (p = 0.039). Pairs of tumor regions showed greater repertoire overlap (mean about 35%) than tumor-adjacent pairs (17%) or tumor-blood pairs (approximately 14%), which is consistent with antigen-driven expansion. Comparison of CD4+ and CD8+ T cell repertoires was precluded by the use of bulk unsorted samples. Only about 7.5-25% of top clones were found in all five regions of a tumor, suggesting spatial heterogeneity of tumor-infiltrating T cells. Only the TCR beta chain was sequenced, which likely underestimates true repertoire diversity because unpaired alpha chains were not captured.

Using a constant-region primer and ProtoScript II reverse transcriptase, TCRbeta-specific cDNA was reverse-transcribed from roughly 500 ng total RNA. The TCRbeta libraries were prepared through three rounds of nested multiplex PCR following a slightly modified ARM-PCR procedure. Multiplex TRBV1-TRBV30 forward primers and a Cbeta reverse primer were used in the first two PCR rounds, each of which was run for around 10 cycles. A final 25-cycle PCR with Deep VentR polymerase added sample barcodes and Illumina adapters. Before sequencing, amplicons of 200-500 bp were purified from gel using a QIAquick gel extraction kit. An Illumina HiSeq 2500 was used to sequence the TCRbeta amplicons, generating 250-bp paired-end reads. On the authors' methods: Reads were quality-trimmed with Trimmomatic v0.33, and paired reads were merged with FLASH v1.2.11 to recover full CDR3 sequences. V, D and J germline segments were assigned to the rearranged TCRbeta sequences by MiGEC v1.2.1b. VDJtools v1.0.0 computed clonotype statistics and Shannon-Wiener diversity indices. To cut down on sampling bias, every analysis after diversity analysis relied on just the 250 most abundant clonotypes from each sample. TCRdb passed the public sequencing reads through fastp at Q25 and MiXCR, retaining productive beta sequences. Duplicate CDR3 protein sequences are folded into a single record with the most common DNA and genes. Clone size and V and J calls follow TCRdb, not the original study. The sample has roughly 120,000 distinct CDR3 sequences on record, 64% of them singletons. In total, the top ten clones hold approximately 8% of the sample.

The CDR3 contains 13 residues, cysteine and phenylalanine counted. Just CDR3 DNA is preserved here, 39 bases in frame from base 1. The CDR1 and CDR2 encoded by the germline V gene (reference sequence) are MNHNY and SVGAGI. V loses 0 bases, J loses 11 bases, and the germline ends lie 13 bases apart. Total RNA and DNA were co-extracted from approximately 20-30 mg of bulk tissue with the AllPrep DNA/RNA mini kit, without cell sorting. Surgical resection was performed in China between November 2015 and 2016 on roughly 5 patients with histopathologically diagnosed primary liver carcinoma. Chronic HBV infection was present in the patients, and the patients were treatment-naive at sampling. Five spatially separated regions were sampled from each tumor: the superior, inferior, left-lateral and right-lateral poles, plus the tumor centre. Histology showed that every tumor sample contained more than 85% viable tumor cells. Fresh tumor and adjacent tissue pieces were bisected; one half was stored in RNAlater at -80°C, the other sent for histology.

In the case of this clonotype: What antigen it recognizes has not been identified. A much larger clone differs from this one at a single base, so this may be a read error.

The TCR originated in a woman in her fifties or sixties with primary liver carcinoma and hepatitis B virus infection. Here the chain combines TRBV6-6 and TRBJ1-2; perhaps TRBD1 is the D gene, with 6 bases matching. Input material: liver tumor tissue from sampling region 3. The cell subset or site label, read with the paper, signifies: tumor region T3, left-lateral pole. The nucleotides are TGTGCCAGCAGTTACTCGTGGTGTACAGGGTACACCTTC. Its coded protein is CASSYSWCTGYTF.